Each of the 15 T cell receptor beta chains below was sequenced from the same sample in a study of T cells in Graves' hyperthyroidism and ophthalmopathy. Amplified TCR beta CDR3 regions derived from RNA transcripts. In the first-round RT-PCR of the TCR CDR3, the HTBI primer set was used. TCRdb re-derived calls from the multiplex PCR reads in MiXCR, one entry per CDR3 protein. Seen here are about 360,000 distinct CDR3 sequences, 13% observed once, and the top ten hold around 9.2%. Material: blood. All receptors come from a woman between 18 and 29 years old with Graves' hyperthyroidism.

This rearrangement joins TRBV6-2 or TRBV6-3 to TRBJ2-2, with D perhaps given as TRBD1 or TRBD2 (6 bases each). The length of the CDR3 is 16 residues. V was shortened by 6 bases and J by 4 bases, with 18 bases between the two germline ends. CDR1 is MNHEY and CDR2 is SVGEGT in the germline V gene. DNA for the CDR3: TGTGCCAGCAGGCCAAGGAGGGGGAGTAGCACCGGGGAGCTGTTTTTT. Translated: CASRPRRGSSTGELFF.

This clonotype was observed many times. The rearrangement uses TRBV28 and TRBJ1-2, with unresolved D. Looked up from germline, CDR1 is MDHEN and CDR2 is SYDVKM. The CDR3 contains 13 residues. Trimming removed 5 bases at V and 1 base at J, with 8 bases between. The CDR3 sequence: CASSIPNNYGYTF. CDR3 coding DNA: TGTGCCAGCAGTATACCGAATAACTATGGCTACACCTTC.

The sample holds a few counts of this clonotype. The CDR3 DNA sequence: TGTGCCAGCACTTCATGGGGGGCGGGTGAAAAACTGTTTTTT. This translates into CASTSWGAGEKLFF. The chain uses TRBV6-2 or TRBV6-3 and TRBJ1-4, with a possible D match to TRBD1 (6 bases). V dropped 7 bases and J dropped 7 bases, with 16 bases sitting between them. The CDR3 loop spans 14 amino acids. CDR1 and CDR2 from the germline V gene are MNHEY and SVGEGT.

V and J are TRBV6-1 and TRBJ2-7; D is unresolved. Germline CDR1 and CDR2: MNHNS and SASEGT. Trimming stripped 2 bases from V and 4 bases from J, with 3 bases between. This CDR3 is 11 amino acids long. CDR3 sequence reads: CASSEIYEQYF. For the CDR3, the DNA is TGTGCCAGCAGTGAAATATACGAGCAGTACTTC.

This clonotype occurred many times. The V gene is TRBV28, the J gene TRBJ1-2; 7 bases match TRBD1. This CDR3 has 14 amino acids. Germline V gene sequence: CDR1 MDHEN, CDR2 SYDVKM. V lost 7 bases to trimming and J lost 6 bases; unmatched junction nucleotides: 11. The CDR3 loop is CASTTEDRWNGYTF. In DNA, the CDR3 is TGTGCCAGCACCACCGAGGACAGGTGGAATGGCTACACCTTC.

This clonotype was seen at least ten times. This chain connects TRBV2 to TRBJ2-1, with D possibly TRBD2 on 6 matching bases. The length of the CDR3 is 13 residues. Germline V CDR1 and CDR2: SNHLY, FYNNEI. The V end lost 2 bases, the J end lost 9 bases, and 11 bases lay between the germline ends. The CDR3 protein is CASSEIGRGEQFF. The CDR3 region has the DNA TGTGCCAGCAGTGAAATCGGGCGGGGTGAGCAGTTCTTC.

This clonotype was detected ten times or more. The CDR3 region is CSSLVRPDLIYEQYF. In DNA, the CDR3 is TGCAGCTCTCTAGTCCGGCCCGACCTCATCTACGAGCAGTACTTC. The genes are TRBV20-1 and TRBJ2-7; D unresolved. The CDR3 sequence is 15 residues long. CDR1 and CDR2 from the germline V gene are DFQATT and SNEGSKA (reference sequence).

This clonotype was picked up many times. Here the CDR3 reads CASSPQKGRADTQYF. CDR3 sequence (DNA): TGTGCCAGCTCACCACAGAAGGGGAGGGCAGATACGCAGTATTTT. V is TRBV18 and J is TRBJ2-3; TRBD2 matches 7 bases. The CDR3 has 15 amino acids. The V segment lost 1 base and the J segment 4 bases; nucleotides outside the gene matches: 5. Germline lookup yields CDR1 KGHSH and CDR2 LQKENI.

As to this clonotype: This clone may be a read error of a much larger clone one base away. The chain couples TRBV7-3 to TRBJ1-1, with TRBD1 matching over 8 bases. Germline V gene lookup returns CDR1 SGHTA and CDR2 FQGTGA. This CDR3 has 14 amino acids. The J segment lost 4 bases and the V segment lost 2 bases, leaving 3 bases of the junction unmatched. The CDR3 protein is CASSLQGATTEAFF. The CDR3 bases are TGTGCCAGCAGCTTACAGGGGGCGACCACTGAAGCTTTCTTT.

The chain combines TRBV24-1 with TRBJ2-3; D may be TRBD1 (7 bases). CDR1 KGHDR and CDR2 SFDVKD come from the germline V gene. Trimming shortened V by 5 bases and J by 5 bases, and 13 bases separated the two germline ends. This CDR3 has 14 residues. The CDR3, as DNA: TGTGCCACCAGTGCCCAGGGGGGACAAGATACGCAGTATTTT. Protein: CATSAQGGQDTQYF.

The rearrangement links TRBV27 to TRBJ1-3, with D tentatively TRBD1 (5 bases). The CDR3 covers 15 residues. In germline, CDR1 is MNHEY, CDR2 SMNVEV (reference sequence). Trimming removed 8 bases from V and 0 bases from J, with 14 bases in between. In DNA form, the CDR3 reads TGTGCCAGCTCCACGGGGGAATTCTCTGGAAACACCATATATTTT. Translation: CASSTGEFSGNTIYF.

Only a few counts were recorded for this clonotype. The DNA for the CDR3 is TGTGCCAGCATCAACAGGGGGCGGCAAGAGACCCAGTACTTC. It encodes CASINRGRQETQYF. The chain recombines TRBV28 with TRBJ2-5; the match to TRBD1 covers 9 bases. V lost 7 bases, J lost 2 bases, and 5 bases stayed unmatched. The V gene's germline CDR1 is MDHEN and CDR2 SYDVKM. The CDR3 has 14 residues.

This rearrangement joins TRBV6-1 to TRBJ1-4; 9 positions match TRBD1. Germline assignment: CDR1 MNHNS and CDR2 SASEGT. The CDR3 has 15 residues. Unmatched junction bases numbered 6, after V lost 6 bases and J lost 4 bases. CDR3: CASRAQGAGNEKLFF. As DNA, the CDR3 is TGTGCCAGCAGGGCACAGGGGGCTGGTAATGAAAAACTGTTTTTT.

This clonotype showed up many times. CDR3 bases: TGTGCCAACACCGTTCCACGGGCGAACACCGGGGAGCTGTTTTTT. Translation: CANTVPRANTGELFF. The chain is built from TRBV12-3 or TRBV12-4 and TRBJ2-2, with D unresolved. The CDR3 sequence is 15 residues long. The V end lost 10 bases, the J end lost 0 bases, and 15 bases lay between the germline ends.

Ten or more counts support this clonotype. J is TRBJ2-7 and V is TRBV20-1; 10 bases are a match to TRBD2. This CDR3 region has 15 residues. V shed 4 bases, J shed 2 bases, and the junction held 8 bases outside the gene matches. Germline V gene sequence: CDR1 DFQATT, CDR2 SNEGSKA (reference sequence). CDR3 sequence (DNA): TGCAGTGCTACCATCGGTCTAGCGGGAGCCTACGAGCAGTACTTC. This encodes CSATIGLAGAYEQYF.